Each of the 11 T cell receptor beta chains below was sequenced from the same sample in a study of blood T cell repertoires in COVID-19 (dated by TCRdb to the early 2020s). To prepare the library, the immunoSEQ multiplex PCR assay was applied. TCRdb provides this immuneACCESS table in a form limited to in-frame rearrangements. Some clones are lacking; in checked studies, under half of them reflect an unresolved V gene, and why the rest are absent is not known. The sample profile shows 200,000 to 300,000 clones; about 87% of them were found once. Roughly 1.2% of the sample belongs to the ten largest clones. The sequenced sample was PBMCs or T cells enriched from blood (not recorded which). The source of these receptors is a woman aged 40 to 49 with acute COVID-19.

The V gene is TRBV12-3 or TRBV12-4, the J gene TRBJ1-2, with D possibly TRBD1 on 6 matching bases. V lost 7 bases and J lost 6, with 15 bases in between. This CDR3 spans 13 amino acids. The CDR3 sequence is CASNRDPEDGYTF. CDR3 nucleotides: TGTGCCAGCAACAGGGACCCTGAGGATGGCTACACCTTC.

The V call is TRBV4-3, the J call TRBJ1-4, with D possibly matching TRBD1 (5 bases). V was trimmed by 2 bases and J by 10 bases, leaving 14 bases between them. Germline CDR1 and CDR2: LGHNA and YSLEER. The CDR3 totals 14 residues. The chain's CDR3 is CASSQTGARGKLFF. Here the CDR3 DNA reads TGCGCCAGCAGCCAAACAGGCGCCAGAGGAAAACTGTTTTTT.

This rearrangement joins TRBV15 to TRBJ2-7, with D maybe TRBD1 (7 bases). V lost 5 bases and J lost 2, with 16 bases in between. Per the germline V gene, CDR1 is LNHNV and CDR2 is YYDKDF (reference sequence). The CDR3 totals 15 residues. The CDR3: CATSPRDREAYEQYF. CDR3 DNA sequence: TGTGCCACCAGCCCGCGGGACAGAGAAGCCTACGAGCAGTACTTC.

V usage is TRBV19 and J usage is TRBJ2-7; 12 nucleotides match TRBD1. The V segment lost 5 bases and the J segment 5 bases; nucleotides outside the gene matches: 7. Germline V lookup: CDR1 LNHDA, CDR2 SQIVND (reference sequence). This CDR3 has 15 residues. The CDR3: CASSLWDRGRDEQYF. The CDR3, as DNA: TGTGCCAGTAGTCTATGGGACAGGGGGCGCGACGAGCAGTACTTC.

This clone was observed once. The chain links TRBV28 to TRBJ1-6, with 8 bases aligning to TRBD1. V trimming: 4 bases; J trimming: 1 base; junction bases outside the gene matches: 9. This CDR3 has 18 amino acids. Germline lookup yields CDR1 MDHEN and CDR2 SYDVKM. The CDR3 spells CASSSDRVSGSYNSPLHF. The CDR3 DNA is TGTGCCAGCAGTTCGGACAGGGTTTCTGGTTCCTATAATTCACCCCTCCACTTT.

The rearrangement uses TRBV27 and TRBJ1-1; 7 bases are shared with TRBD1. This CDR3 has 15 residues. J lost 5 bases, V lost 4 bases, and 10 bases had no gene match. Germline V lookup: CDR1 MNHEY, CDR2 SMNVEV (reference sequence). CDR3 DNA sequence: TGTGCCAGCAGTTCTCTCCGGGGCAGGGGGACTGAAGCTTTCTTT. Protein product: CASSSLRGRGTEAFF.

V usage is TRBV28 and J usage is TRBJ1-3; TRBD1 matches 10 bases. Germline CDR1 is MDHEN and CDR2 is SYDVKM. This CDR3 is built from 15 residues. The V and J ends lost 5 bases and 2 bases, in that order; junction bases with no gene match: 3. The CDR3, as DNA: TGTGCCAGCAGTCCCGGGACAGGGGCTGGAAACACCATATATTTT. Protein: CASSPGTGAGNTIYF.

The rearrangement joins TRBV27 to TRBJ2-7; 7 bases line up with TRBD2. CDR3 length equals 14 residues. From germline, CDR1 is MNHEY and CDR2 SMNVEV (reference sequence). V was pared by 5 bases and J by 3 bases, with 7 bases of the junction left unmatched. The CDR3 bases are TGTGCCAGCAGTCCTGATGAGCGGGGCTACGAGCAGTACTTC. Its translation: CASSPDERGYEQYF.

This clone was counted a few times. The chain has TRBV13 and TRBJ2-1; no clear D gene. Deletions cut 5 bases from V and 6 bases from J, with 8 bases between. Looked up from germline, CDR1 is PRHDT and CDR2 is FYEKMQ (reference sequence). This CDR3 is 12 amino acids long. The CDR3 loop is CASSVPGNEQFF. The CDR3 DNA is TGTGCCAGCAGCGTCCCAGGCAATGAGCAGTTCTTC.

The chain is built from TRBV27 and TRBJ2-1, with 12 bases fitting TRBD2. With V trimmed by 7 bases and J by 8 bases, 6 bases remained unmatched. This CDR3 contains 14 residues. Germline assignment: CDR1 MNHEY and CDR2 SMNVEV (reference sequence). The CDR3 DNA reads as TGTGCCAGCACCCGGACTAGCGGGAATGATGAGCAGTTCTTC. This sequence encodes CASTRTSGNDEQFF.

The chain uses TRBV15 and TRBJ1-5; D is undetermined. Germline CDR1 is LNHNV and CDR2 is YYDKDF (reference sequence). This CDR3 region has 16 residues. With 2 bases removed from V and 0 bases from J, the gap between germline ends came to 11 bases. Written as DNA, the CDR3 is TGTGCCACCAGCAGACAATTCAGAAATAGCAATCAGCCCCAGCATTTT. Translating it yields CATSRQFRNSNQPQHF.